Sequencing of this T cell receptor (beta chain) was carried out in a study of regulatory T cells in long-lasting Graves disease. For TCR beta, libraries came from iRepertoire HTBI primers and Arm-PCR of CDR3 regions. TCRdb fed the multiplex PCR reads into MiXCR, producing one record per CDR3 protein. The data show 520,000 or so distinct CDR3 sequences, around 12% seen once. The time point here: newly diagnosed GD, antithyroid drugs for less than 3 months. The TCR library used RNA extracted from PBMCs. Germline loops: CDR1 SQVTM, CDR2 ANQGSEA. The CDR3 totals 13 residues. The sample was also linked to a second study, of T cells in Graves' hyperthyroidism and ophthalmopathy. That work adds: Within blood appeared most thyroid clonotypes that had expanded above 0.001.

Sequenced material: peripheral blood mononuclear cells (PBMCs), taken at new diagnosis, from a patient treated with antithyroid drugs. The genes are TRBV29-1 and TRBJ2-2, with D possibly being TRBD1 (5 bases). The TCR originated in a woman aged 25 to 39 with Graves disease. The CDR3 sequence: CCADNGNTGELFF. The CDR3 DNA follows: TGCTGCGCGGACAACGGGAACACCGGGGAGCTGTTTTTT.